The 27 T cell receptor beta chains listed next were all sequenced from one sample in a study of human T cells and chemical hapten exposure listed by TCRdb under 2021. The library relied on RACE. The run used a NextSeq 500. The public sequencing data were trimmed at Q25 with fastp and processed into clonotypes with MiXCR by TCRdb, which kept only in-frame beta chains. Entries that share a CDR3 protein sequence are merged under the most common genes and DNA. The sample table records 65,000 to 95,000 distinct CDR3 sequences; 8.5% to 9.5% of these occur just once. The ten largest make up about 1.7% of the sample. The time point tag for this specimen amounts to: healthy volunteer bleed at 6 weeks. Total RNA was isolated from unfractionated whole blood collected in Tempus Blood RNA tubes. Sequenced material: whole blood. These receptors originate from a female donor in good health. Some clones in this sample may be carry-over from other donors' samples.

This clonotype occurred a few times. As DNA, the CDR3 is TGTGCCAGCAGTTTTACCGGCAGTACCACAGATACGCAGTATTTT. Encoded protein: CASSFTGSTTDTQYF. The J gene is TRBJ2-3, the V gene TRBV12-3 or TRBV12-4; D uncertain. This CDR3 has 15 residues. With 3 bases removed from V and 2 bases from J, the gap between germline ends came to 12 bases.

This clonotype was counted ten times or more. The CDR3 loop is CASSLNGESTGTQYF. The CDR3 nucleotides read TGCGCCAGCAGCTTAAACGGGGAAAGCACAGGGACGCAGTATTTT. V gene TRBV5-1 combines with J gene TRBJ2-3, with D tentatively TRBD1 (6 bases). The germline V gene encodes CDR1 SGHRS and CDR2 YFSETQ. V was clipped by 2 bases and J by 9 bases, with 19 bases between them. The CDR3 is 15 amino acids. The full variable domain, its missing parts supplied by reference TRBV5-1 and TRBJ2-3, is KAGVTQTPRYLIKTRGQQVTLSCSPISGHRSVSWYQQTPGQGLQFLFEYFSETQRNKGNFPGRFSGRQFSNSRSEMNVSTLELGDSALYLCASSLNGESTGTQYFGPGTRLTVL.

The chain employs TRBV5-5 and TRBJ1-5; D is unclear. Deletions cut 0 bases from V and 5 bases from J, with 6 bases between. The CDR3 sequence is 13 residues long. Germline V gene lookup returns CDR1 SGHKS and CDR2 YYEKEE (reference sequence). The CDR3 sequence: CASSLVVDQPQHF. CDR3 in DNA: TGTGCCAGCAGCTTGGTGGTCGATCAGCCCCAGCATTTT.

This clonotype has ten or more counts. The chain carries TRBV7-3 and TRBJ1-6; D remains unclear. The CDR3 contains 13 residues. Trimming stripped 1 base from V and 5 bases from J, with 3 bases between. Germline V gene data show CDR1 as SGHTA and CDR2 as FQGTGA. CDR3 in DNA: TGTGCCAGCAGCTTAAACAATAATTCACCCCTCCACTTT. This codes for CASSLNNNSPLHF.

This clonotype was counted between two and nine times. The chain has TRBV11-2 and TRBJ2-4, with D tentatively TRBD1 (5 bases). Trimming shortened V by 5 bases and J by 3 bases, and 17 bases separated the two germline ends. Germline V gives CDR1 SGHAT, CDR2 FQNNGV. This CDR3 region has 16 residues. Here the CDR3 reads CASSRSQGQGKNIQYF. For the CDR3, the DNA is TGTGCCAGCAGCCGCTCCCAGGGTCAGGGCAAAAACATTCAGTACTTC.

The chain recombines TRBV6-1 with TRBJ2-5; D is uncertain. Germline values: CDR1 MNHNS, CDR2 SASEGT. CDR3 length equals 14 residues. The V and J ends lost 3 bases and 5 bases respectively, with 13 bases between them. The CDR3: CASSEFYRRETQYF. DNA of the CDR3: TGTGCCAGCAGTGAGTTTTACCGCCGGGAGACCCAGTACTTC.

This clonotype came up many times. The rearrangement joins TRBV7-2 to TRBJ2-7; 9 positions match TRBD1. CDR1 and CDR2 from the germline V gene are SGHTA and FQGNSA. V lost 4 bases, J lost 4 bases, and 2 bases stayed unmatched. The CDR3 covers 13 residues. CDR3 coding DNA: TGTGCCAGCAGCTGGACAGGGGCTTACGAGCAGTACTTC. It is translated as CASSWTGAYEQYF.

The chain uses TRBV19 and TRBJ2-4; D may correspond to TRBD1 or TRBD2 (5 bases each). Germline V lookup: CDR1 LNHDA, CDR2 SQIVND (reference sequence). V gave up 5 bases and J gave up 1 base, with 15 bases separating them. CDR3 size: 16 residues. DNA of the CDR3: TGTGCCAGTAGTCTGGACTCAGGGTCCGCCAAAAACATTCAGTACTTC. Translating gives CASSLDSGSAKNIQYF.

This clonotype showed up just a few times. The chain links TRBV5-1 to TRBJ2-5, with 7 bases that match TRBD2. Germline V lookup: CDR1 SGHRS, CDR2 YFSETQ. Trimming removed 1 base from V and 3 bases from J; junction bases left unmatched: 9. CDR3 length equals 16 residues. CDR3 loop: CASSLTGSGVKETQYF. The CDR3 nucleotides are TGCGCCAGCAGCTTGACGGGGAGCGGGGTGAAAGAGACCCAGTACTTC.

V usage is TRBV12-3 or TRBV12-4 and J usage is TRBJ1-5, with D possibly TRBD1 on 5 matching bases. V lost 3 bases, J lost 0 bases, and 12 bases lay in between. The CDR3 spans 16 residues. CDR3 coding DNA: TGTGCCAGCAGTTTTGGACACCCTGATAGCAATCAGCCCCAGCATTTT. Translating it yields CASSFGHPDSNQPQHF.

This clonotype has at least ten counts. The CDR3 here is CASSPPQTGGVQPQHF. CDR3 nucleotides: TGTGCCAGCTCACCACCGCAGACAGGGGGTGTACAGCCCCAGCATTTT. The chain recombines TRBV18 with TRBJ1-5; 9 bases map to TRBD1. Germline CDR1 is KGHSH and CDR2 is LQKENI. The V and J ends lost 0 bases and 7 bases, in that order; junction bases with no gene match: 7. This CDR3 has 16 amino acids. The full variable domain, completed using reference TRBV18 and TRBJ1-5, is NAGVMQNPRHLVRRRGQEARLRCSPMKGHSHVYWYRQLPEEGLKFMVYLQKENIIDESGMPKERFSAEFPKEGPSILRIQQVVRGDSAAYFCASSPPQTGGVQPQHFGDGTRLSIL.

This clonotype has at least ten counts. The junction departs from the called germline gene at one end, perhaps through a read error. The genes are TRBV2 and TRBJ1-5; D not resolved. Germline CDR1 and CDR2: SNHLY and FYNNEI. The CDR3 runs 15 residues. The CDR3 nucleotides read TGTGCCAGCAGGGAAGAATCAGGTAGCAATCAGCCCCAGCATTTT. Encoded protein: CASREESGSNQPQHF.

Only a few counts were recorded for this clonotype. V and J are TRBV7-2 and TRBJ2-1; possible D gene TRBD1, 6 bases. Germline V CDR1 and CDR2: SGHTA, FQGNSA. The CDR3 contains 14 residues. The ends were cut back, 6 bases at V and 12 bases at J, with 21 bases in the middle. This chain's CDR3 is CASRPDRTKGRQFF. The CDR3 bases are TGTGCCAGCAGGCCAGACAGGACCAAGGGTCGGCAGTTCTTC.

Concerning this clonotype: A single base separates this from a much larger clone, so it may be a read error. This chain connects TRBV28 to TRBJ1-5, with 7 bases matching TRBD1. The CDR3 is made up of 14 amino acids. From germline, CDR1 is MDHEN and CDR2 SYDVKM. The CDR3 DNA reads as TGTGCCAGCAGTAACAGGGGTATAGGGCAGCCCCAGAATTTT. It specifies CASSNRGIGQPQNF. Supplemented by reference TRBV28 and TRBJ1-5, the full variable domain reads DVKVTQSSRYLVKRTGEKVFLECVQDMDHENMFWYRQDPGLGLRLIYFSYDVKMKEKGDIPEGYSVSREKKERFSLILESASTNQTSMYLCASSNRGIGQPQNFGDGTRLSIL.

This clonotype has only a few counts. V and J are TRBV12-3 or TRBV12-4 and TRBJ1-1; D is ambiguous. The CDR3 contains 11 residues. V lost 4 bases to trimming and J lost 7 bases, with 7 bases between them. The CDR3 coding sequence is TGTGCCAGCAGTTCAAATATTGAAGCTTTCTTT. This sequence encodes CASSSNIEAFF.

This clonotype occurred many times. The V gene is TRBV20-1, the J gene TRBJ2-7, with 13 bases identical to TRBD2. This CDR3 region has 14 residues. V lost 5 bases, J lost 5 bases, and 6 bases stayed unmatched. Per the germline V gene, CDR1 is DFQATT and CDR2 is SNEGSKA (reference sequence). CDR3: CSAQGTSGEDEQYF. In DNA form, the CDR3 reads TGCAGTGCTCAAGGGACTAGCGGGGAAGACGAGCAGTACTTC.

The chain links TRBV4-1 to TRBJ1-5, with 8 nucleotides matching TRBD1. The CDR3 spans 14 residues. V shed 3 bases, J shed 2 bases, and the junction held 0 bases outside the gene matches. Germline V lookup: CDR1 MGHRA, CDR2 YSYEKL. CDR3: CASSQTGGNQPQHF. The DNA of the CDR3 is TGCGCCAGCAGCCAGACAGGGGGCAATCAGCCCCAGCATTTT.

This clonotype was observed at least ten times. The chain joins TRBV9 to TRBJ1-1, with 8 positions matching TRBD1. Germline CDR1 SGDLS, CDR2 YYNGEE. V was pared by 0 bases and J by 7 bases, with 5 bases of the junction left unmatched. The CDR3 has 14 residues. The CDR3 protein is CASSVAPGGHEAFF. The CDR3 DNA follows: TGTGCCAGCAGCGTAGCTCCAGGGGGCCATGAAGCTTTCTTT.

The chain has TRBV7-2 and TRBJ2-3; D perhaps matches TRBD2 (6 bases). Germline CDR1 SGHTA, CDR2 FQGNSA. The V gene lost 1 base and the J gene lost 10 bases, with 9 bases spanning the gap. This CDR3 has 12 residues. The CDR3 region has the DNA TGTGCCAGCAGCTTAGTAGCTAGCGCGCAGTATTTT. The encoded protein is CASSLVASAQYF.

This clonotype has just a few counts. The chain uses TRBV7-9 and TRBJ2-1; possible D gene TRBD1, 6 bases. Trimming pared 3 bases from V and 10 bases from J, leaving 22 bases between. The CDR3 spans 16 residues. The germline V gene encodes CDR1 SEHNR and CDR2 FQNEAQ (reference sequence). The CDR3 DNA reads as TGTGCCAGCAGCTTGGGGTGGGGGACAAGGGAATACGAGCAGTTCTTC. It yields the protein CASSLGWGTREYEQFF.

In this sample, this clonotype turned up many times. The J gene is TRBJ2-1, the V gene TRBV29-1, with D perhaps matching TRBD2 (6 bases). There are 13 residues in the CDR3. Germline V gene data show CDR1 as SQVTM and CDR2 as ANQGSEA. Trimming left V 7 bases short and J 4 bases short, with 14 bases between. The CDR3 here is CSGLPGVYNEQFF. The CDR3 DNA follows: TGCAGCGGGCTGCCGGGGGTGTACAATGAGCAGTTCTTC.

This chain connects TRBV6-2 or TRBV6-3 to TRBJ2-6; tentative D call: TRBD1 (6 bases). The CDR3 runs 17 residues. Germline V lookup: CDR1 MNHEY, CDR2 SVGEGT. V lost 5 bases, J lost 0 bases, and 14 bases lay in between. CDR3 loop: CASSTTGQRSGANVLTF. In nucleotides, the CDR3 is TGTGCCAGCAGTACTACGGGACAACGCTCTGGGGCCAACGTCCTGACTTTC.

This clonotype has just a few counts. This chain joins TRBV20-1 and TRBJ1-1; possibly TRBD1 for D (5 bases). Germline V CDR1 and CDR2: DFQATT, SNEGSKA (reference sequence). CDR3 size: 15 residues. Trimming cost V 1 base and J 0 bases, with 12 bases left between them. CDR3 amino acids: CSARGGAVMNTEAFF. The CDR3 DNA follows: TGCAGTGCTAGAGGAGGGGCAGTCATGAACACTGAAGCTTTCTTT.

At least ten counts were recorded for this clonotype. The chain links TRBV20-1 to TRBJ2-1; D is perhaps TRBD1 or TRBD2 (5 bases each). Looked up from germline, CDR1 is DFQATT and CDR2 is SNEGSKA (reference sequence). CDR3 size: 13 residues. Trimming left V 1 base short and J 5 bases short, with 9 bases between. The CDR3 DNA reads as TGCAGTGCTAGAGCGGGGACCAACAATGAGCAGTTCTTC. Translating it yields CSARAGTNNEQFF.

This clonotype came up many times. The V call is TRBV27, the J call TRBJ1-1; TRBD1 is a possible D gene (6 bases). Per germline, CDR1 MNHEY and CDR2 SMNVEV (reference sequence). V was shortened by 0 bases and J by 5 bases, with 10 bases between the two germline ends. The CDR3 runs 14 residues. CDR3 in amino acids: CASSLSGGRTEAFF. The CDR3 DNA sequence: TGTGCCAGCAGTTTATCAGGGGGAAGAACTGAAGCTTTCTTT.

In its sample, this clonotype was seen many times. The chain uses TRBV29-1 and TRBJ1-1, with D uncertain. Germline CDR1 and CDR2: SQVTM and ANQGSEA. Deletions cut 5 bases from V and 2 bases from J, with 9 bases between. The length of the CDR3 is 12 residues. The CDR3, as DNA: TGCAGCGTTCGTCGACCTAACACTGAAGCTTTCTTT. Its translation: CSVRRPNTEAFF.

This clonotype was seen at least ten times. The chain recombines TRBV20-1 with TRBJ1-1, with 9 positions matching TRBD1. The V segment lost 3 bases and the J segment 7 bases; nucleotides outside the gene matches: 12. The CDR3 runs to 15 residues. The germline V gene has CDR1 DFQATT and CDR2 SNEGSKA (reference sequence). Here the CDR3 DNA reads TGCAGTGCTAGGGGAACAGGGGGCGCTTTCGGTGAAGCTTTCTTT. Encoded protein: CSARGTGGAFGEAFF.